These 4 T cell receptor beta chains were all obtained from the same sample, sequenced in a study of blood T cell repertoires in COVID-19 (dated by TCRdb to 2020 to 2022). Libraries were built with the immunoSEQ multiplex PCR assay. TCRdb provides this immuneACCESS table in a form limited to in-frame rearrangements. Some clones are lacking; in checked studies, under half of them reflect an unresolved V gene, and why the rest are absent is not known. The sample table shows around 360,000 clones, and 80% to 90% are seen once. The ten largest account for roughly a tenth of the sample. The source material was peripheral blood. These TCRs come from a woman between 25 and 40 years old with COVID-19, enrolled during active disease.

The CDR3 sequence: CASSAGDREVEQYF. CDR3 in DNA: TGTGCCAGCAGCGCAGGGGACAGGGAGGTCGAGCAGTACTTC. This rearrangement joins TRBV9 to TRBJ2-7; 9 nucleotides line up with TRBD1. Germline V lookup: CDR1 SGDLS, CDR2 YYNGEE. This CDR3 comprises 14 residues. With 3 bases clipped from V and 6 bases from J, the junction kept 7 bases outside the gene matches.

This chain uses TRBV13 with TRBJ2-1; 10 bases are shared with TRBD1. The germline CDR1 and CDR2 sequences are PRHDT and FYEKMQ (reference sequence). This CDR3 spans 15 amino acids. V trimming: 1 base; J trimming: 4 bases; junction bases outside the gene matches: 1. The CDR3 DNA follows: TGTGCCAGCAGCTTAGAGGGACAGGGGTACAATGAGCAGTTCTTC. It specifies CASSLEGQGYNEQFF.

This chain joins TRBV14 and TRBJ2-7; D is possibly TRBD2 (5 bases). Trimming left V 2 bases short and J 7 bases short, with 12 bases between. The length of the CDR3 is 13 residues. The V gene's germline CDR1 is SGHDN and CDR2 FVKESK. This CDR3 is CASSQKARGEQYF. CDR3 DNA: TGTGCCAGCAGCCAAAAGGCGAGAGGGGAGCAGTACTTC.

V is TRBV7-2 and J is TRBJ2-1; weak D call: TRBD2 (6 bases). The CDR3 covers 15 residues. Trimming stripped 3 bases from V and 8 bases from J, with 17 bases between. Per germline, CDR1 SGHTA and CDR2 FQGNSA. The DNA of the CDR3 is TGTGCCAGCAGCTTTAGCGGAGCCCGCTTGGATGAGCAGTTCTTC. It is translated as CASSFSGARLDEQFF.